The 23 T cell receptor beta chains in this list originate from one sample, sequenced in a study of beta chain features in type 1 diabetes. Expressed TCRB transcripts got sequenced, as all isolated RNA was reverse transcribed. Generated by immunoSEQ multiplex PCR, the TCRdb table keeps only in-frame clones and is missing some. The sample has 600,000 to 700,000 clones, 9.5% to 15% seen once. Antigen specificity for these receptors is unknown. Overall study findings and caveats: In every one of the four CD4+ subsets, TCRB CDR3s were moderately but significantly shorter in Type 1 diabetes patients.

The sample was naive CD4+ T cells from blood. These receptors were obtained from a man aged 25-45 years with type 1 diabetes.

This clone has more than one count but fewer than ten. The chain joins TRBV29-1 to TRBJ2-3, with no clear D. Germline-derived CDR1 and CDR2 are SQVTM and ANQGSEA. Trimming stripped 1 base from V and 2 bases from J, with 10 bases between. This CDR3 has 14 amino acids. The CDR3 is CSVEGQIYTDTQYF. In DNA, the CDR3 is TGCAGCGTTGAAGGCCAAATCTACACAGATACGCAGTATTTT.

V gene TRBV7-2 combines with J gene TRBJ2-3, with TRBD2 identical over 9 bases. The length of the CDR3 is 16 residues. CDR1 is SGHTA and CDR2 is FQGNSA in the germline V gene. J gave up 3 bases and V 5 bases, and 9 bases lay outside the gene matches. CDR3 bases: TGTGCCAGCAGCCAACGGCTAGCGGGGTTTACAGATACGCAGTATTTT. Protein sequence: CASSQRLAGFTDTQYF.

The V call is TRBV5-1, the J call TRBJ2-7; 8 positions match TRBD1. Trimming cost V 4 bases and J 3 bases; bases outside gene matches: 6. CDR1 SGHRS and CDR2 YFSETQ come from the germline V gene. The CDR3 totals 14 residues. CDR3 region: CASSTGTGDYEQYF. CDR3 nucleotide sequence: TGCGCCAGCAGCACAGGGACAGGAGACTACGAGCAGTACTTC.

This chain uses TRBV2 with TRBJ1-6; the match to TRBD1 covers 7 bases. This CDR3 is 14 amino acids long. V lost 3 bases to trimming and J lost 7 bases; unmatched junction nucleotides: 3. Germline CDR1 SNHLY, CDR2 FYNNEI. In DNA form, the CDR3 reads TGTGCCAGCAGTGAGACAGGGCGGAATTCACCCCTCCACTTT. Translated: CASSETGRNSPLHF.

V is TRBV7-8 and J is TRBJ2-5; D is undetermined. Germline V gene data show CDR1 as SGHVS and CDR2 as FQNEAQ. The CDR3 extends over 13 amino acids. The V gene lost 5 bases and the J gene lost 8 bases, with 15 bases spanning the gap. CDR3 in DNA: TGTGCCAGCAGCGTGGGTCCGAGCGAAACCCAGTACTTC. As protein: CASSVGPSETQYF.

This clone appeared many times. CDR3: CASSLGQARTDTQYF. The CDR3 nucleotides read TGTGCCAGCAGCTTAGGACAGGCGCGCACAGATACGCAGTATTTT. The gene calls are TRBV7-9 and TRBJ2-3, with a tentative D call TRBD1 (6 bases). The CDR3 runs 15 residues. Per the germline V gene, CDR1 is SEHNR and CDR2 is FQNEAQ (reference sequence). Trimming cost V 1 base and J 1 base, with 9 bases left between them.

This chain connects TRBV14 to TRBJ2-1; D gene ambiguous. V lost 0 bases to trimming and J lost 0 bases, with 6 bases between them. Germline V gene data show CDR1 as SGHDN and CDR2 as FVKESK. CDR3 length: 15 residues. The CDR3 DNA sequence: TGTGCCAGCAGCCAAGATGACATCTCCTACAATGAGCAGTTCTTC. This sequence encodes CASSQDDISYNEQFF.

This clone has only a few counts. The chain uses TRBV9 and TRBJ2-5; the D is unclear. Trimming left V 0 bases short and J 2 bases short, with 14 bases between. This CDR3 has 16 amino acids. CDR1 and CDR2 (germline): SGDLS, YYNGEE. Written as DNA, the CDR3 is TGTGCCAGCAGCGTAGTTGGCGGAAGCCTTCAAGAGACCCAGTACTTC. It encodes CASSVVGGSLQETQYF.

The J gene is TRBJ2-6, the V gene TRBV23-1; maybe TRBD1 (5 bases). TRBV23-1 is reported as an ORF; its role is uncertain. The CDR3 covers 19 residues. Trimming stripped 1 base from V and 0 bases from J, with 16 bases between. For the CDR3, the DNA is TGCGCCAGCAGTCAATTGGGGCTTGCCCCATTCTCTGGGGCCAACGTCCTGACTTTC. It specifies CASSQLGLAPFSGANVLTF.

This clone has a handful of counts. CDR3: CASRFASGTQYF. The CDR3 DNA is TGTGCCAGCAGGTTTGCCTCGGGGACCCAGTACTTC. The chain links TRBV6-6 to TRBJ2-5; unclear D gene. V shed 6 bases and J shed 7 bases, with 12 bases lying between them. Germline V gene sequence: CDR1 MNHNY, CDR2 SVGAGI (reference sequence). The CDR3 covers 12 residues.

A remark on this clone: Other DNA sequences in the sample encode the same CDR3. CDR3 residues: CSVEGGTTDTQYF. The CDR3 bases are TGCAGCGTTGAGGGCGGCACCACAGATACGCAGTATTTT. The chain is built from TRBV29-1 and TRBJ2-3, with no clear D. CDR1 SQVTM and CDR2 ANQGSEA come from the germline V gene. Trimming left V 3 bases short and J 2 bases short, with 9 bases between. This CDR3 has 13 residues.

The chain is built from TRBV2 and TRBJ2-5, with 10 bases fitting TRBD1. The V and J ends lost 6 bases and 3 bases, in that order; junction bases with no gene match: 7. The CDR3 has 15 residues. CDR1 is SNHLY and CDR2 is FYNNEI in the germline V gene. The CDR3 loop reads CASSPLGTGEETQYF. Here the CDR3 DNA reads TGTGCCAGCAGCCCGCTAGGGACAGGGGAAGAGACCCAGTACTTC.

CDR3 in DNA: TGCGCCAGCAGATTCACGGGGGACAGGGACACAGATACGCAGTATTTT. Translation: CASRFTGDRDTDTQYF. The rearrangement uses TRBV5-1 and TRBJ2-3; 9 nucleotides match TRBD1. Germline CDR1 and CDR2: SGHRS and YFSETQ. With 5 bases clipped from V and 2 bases from J, the junction kept 9 bases outside the gene matches. This CDR3 has 16 amino acids.

The genes are TRBV28 and TRBJ1-2; D is uncertain. Germline V gene sequence: CDR1 MDHEN, CDR2 SYDVKM. The CDR3 consists of 13 residues. The ends were cut back, 4 bases at V and 1 base at J, with 7 bases in the middle. CDR3 residues: CASSSGDNYGYTF. Written as DNA, the CDR3 is TGTGCCAGCAGTTCAGGAGATAACTATGGCTACACCTTC.

Comment on this clone: Different DNA sequences within this sample yield the same CDR3. The rearrangement joins TRBV18 to TRBJ1-6; D not certain. Germline V gives CDR1 KGHSH, CDR2 LQKENI. With 2 bases removed from V and 5 bases from J, the gap between germline ends came to 7 bases. The CDR3 spans 14 residues. DNA for the CDR3: TGTGCCAGCTCACCAGCGGGAGATAATTCACCCCTCCACTTT. Its translation is CASSPAGDNSPLHF.

This clone appeared a few times. The chain employs TRBV9 and TRBJ1-3; a possible D gene is TRBD1 (6 bases). The CDR3 has 15 amino acids. From germline, CDR1 is SGDLS and CDR2 YYNGEE. With 2 bases removed from V and 1 base from J, the gap between germline ends came to 10 bases. For the CDR3, the DNA is TGTGCCAGCAGCGTCGGGGGCCAGTCTGGAAACACCATATATTTT. Translating gives CASSVGGQSGNTIYF.

The table lists this clone with a few counts. The chain combines TRBV9 with TRBJ2-7, with 11 bases lining up with TRBD2. The ends lost 4 bases at V and 6 bases at J; junction bases unmatched: 12. In germline, CDR1 is SGDLS, CDR2 YYNGEE. The CDR3 loop spans 16 amino acids. The CDR3 DNA reads as TGTGCCAGCAGCCCCCGACTACTAGCGGGGGAGGTCGAGCAGTACTTC. Translating gives CASSPRLLAGEVEQYF.

This clone was counted only a few times. V is TRBV14 and J is TRBJ2-5; maybe TRBD1 (6 bases). Trimming left V 3 bases short and J 9 bases short, with 11 bases between. Germline V lookup: CDR1 SGHDN, CDR2 FVKESK. The length of the CDR3 is 12 residues. CDR3 region: CASSQYRVAQYF. As DNA, the CDR3 is TGTGCCAGCAGCCAGTACAGGGTCGCCCAGTACTTC.

This clone has more than one count but fewer than ten. The chain carries TRBV30 and TRBJ1-6; TRBD1 matches 9 bases. CDR3 length equals 14 residues. V lost 5 bases and J lost 5; bases outside the gene matches: 4. Germline CDR1 and CDR2: GTSNPN and SVGIG (reference sequence). The CDR3 nucleotides are TGTGCCTGGGCCCGGGACAGGGATAATTCACCCCTCCACTTT. Encoded protein: CAWARDRDNSPLHF.

To note about this clone: The same CDR3 arises from other DNA sequences in this sample as well. The rearrangement joins TRBV7-2 to TRBJ2-5, with a possible D match to TRBD1 (6 bases). Looked up from germline, CDR1 is SGHTA and CDR2 is FQGNSA. V was trimmed by 0 bases and J by 5 bases, leaving 10 bases between them. This CDR3 has 14 amino acids. The CDR3 reads CASSLAGAGETQYF. In DNA, the CDR3 is TGTGCCAGCAGCTTAGCGGGGGCCGGGGAGACCCAGTACTTC.

The V gene is TRBV7-2, the J gene TRBJ2-5; D gene ambiguous. V was clipped by 5 bases and J by 2 bases, with 9 bases between them. Germline V gene sequence: CDR1 SGHTA, CDR2 FQGNSA. The CDR3 extends over 13 amino acids. Written as DNA, the CDR3 is TGTGCCAGCAGCACACTCCAGCAAGAGACCCAGTACTTC. Translating it yields CASSTLQQETQYF.

This clone was seen a few times. The chain couples TRBV11-2 to TRBJ2-7; no definite D call. Germline CDR1 is SGHAT and CDR2 is FQNNGV. Trimming took off 2 bases at V and 1 base at J, with 12 bases between the two ends. This CDR3 contains 15 residues. CDR3 sequence: CASSLLGHRSYEQYF. In DNA form, the CDR3 reads TGTGCCAGCAGCTTATTGGGTCATCGGTCCTACGAGCAGTACTTC.

This clone showed up just a few times. Here the CDR3 DNA reads TGCAGCGCCCAGGGGCATACTGGAAACACCATATATTTT. Translated, it gives CSAQGHTGNTIYF. V is TRBV29-1 and J is TRBJ1-3; TRBD1 is a possible D gene (6 bases). Germline V gene data show CDR1 as SQVTM and CDR2 as ANQGSEA. Trimming took off 7 bases at V and 2 bases at J, with 12 bases between the two ends. CDR3 size: 13 residues.